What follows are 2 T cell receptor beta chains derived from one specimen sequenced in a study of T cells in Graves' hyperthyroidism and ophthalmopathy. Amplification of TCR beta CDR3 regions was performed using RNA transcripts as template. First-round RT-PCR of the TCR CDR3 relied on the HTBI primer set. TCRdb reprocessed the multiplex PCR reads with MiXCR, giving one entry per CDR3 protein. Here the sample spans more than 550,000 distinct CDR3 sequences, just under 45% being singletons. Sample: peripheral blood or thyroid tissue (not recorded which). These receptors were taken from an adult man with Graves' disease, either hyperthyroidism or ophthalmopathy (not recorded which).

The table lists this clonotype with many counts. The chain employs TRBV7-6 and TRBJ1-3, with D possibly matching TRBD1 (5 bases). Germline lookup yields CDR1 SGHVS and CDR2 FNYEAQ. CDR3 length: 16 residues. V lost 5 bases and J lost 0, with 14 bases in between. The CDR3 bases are TGTGCCAGCAGCCACCCTCCAGGGTTCTCTGGAAACACCATATATTTT. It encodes CASSHPPGFSGNTIYF.

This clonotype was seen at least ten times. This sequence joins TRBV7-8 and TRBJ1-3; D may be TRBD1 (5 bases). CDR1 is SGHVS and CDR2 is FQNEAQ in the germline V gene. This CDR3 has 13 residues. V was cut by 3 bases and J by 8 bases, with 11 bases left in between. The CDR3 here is CASSFQGTDTIYF. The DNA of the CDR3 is TGTGCCAGCAGCTTCCAGGGCACAGACACCATATATTTT.